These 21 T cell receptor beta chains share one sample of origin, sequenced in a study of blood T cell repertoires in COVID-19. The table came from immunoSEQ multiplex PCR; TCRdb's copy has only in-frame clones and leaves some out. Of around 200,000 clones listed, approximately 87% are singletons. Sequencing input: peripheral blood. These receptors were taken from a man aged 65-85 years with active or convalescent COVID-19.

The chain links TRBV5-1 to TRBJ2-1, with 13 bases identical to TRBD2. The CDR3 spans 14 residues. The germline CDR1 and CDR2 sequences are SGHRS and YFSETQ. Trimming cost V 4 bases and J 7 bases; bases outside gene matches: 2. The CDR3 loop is CASSLGLAGNEQFF. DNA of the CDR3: TGCGCCAGCAGCCTGGGACTAGCGGGGAATGAGCAGTTCTTC.

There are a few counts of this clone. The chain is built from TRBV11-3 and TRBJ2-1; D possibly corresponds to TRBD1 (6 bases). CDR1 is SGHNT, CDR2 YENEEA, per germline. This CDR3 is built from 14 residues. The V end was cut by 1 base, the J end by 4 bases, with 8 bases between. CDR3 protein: CASSLGTAYNEQFF. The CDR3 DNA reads TGTGCCAGCAGCTTAGGGACAGCTTACAATGAGCAGTTCTTC.

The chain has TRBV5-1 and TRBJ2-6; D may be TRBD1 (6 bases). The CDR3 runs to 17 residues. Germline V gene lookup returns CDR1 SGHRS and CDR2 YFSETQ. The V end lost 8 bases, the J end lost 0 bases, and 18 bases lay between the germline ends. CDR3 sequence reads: CASLLGAPTSGANVLTF. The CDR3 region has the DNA TGCGCCAGTTTACTGGGGGCGCCGACCTCTGGGGCCAACGTCCTGACTTTC.

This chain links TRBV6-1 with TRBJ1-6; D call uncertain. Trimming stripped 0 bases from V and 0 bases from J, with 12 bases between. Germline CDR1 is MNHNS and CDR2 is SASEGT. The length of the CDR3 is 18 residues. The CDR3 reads CASSEADAVGSYNSPLHF. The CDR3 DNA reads TGTGCCAGCAGTGAAGCCGACGCGGTGGGCTCCTATAATTCACCCCTCCACTTT.

The CDR3 here is CASSQVSTGELFF. In DNA form, the CDR3 reads TGTGCCAGCAGCCAGGTCTCCACCGGGGAGCTGTTTTTT. The chain is built from TRBV7-2 and TRBJ2-2; D ambiguous. V shed 5 bases and J shed 4 bases, with 8 bases lying between them. The CDR3 has 13 residues. CDR1 is SGHTA, CDR2 FQGNSA, per germline. Together with reference TRBV7-2 and TRBJ2-2, the CDR3 gives the full variable domain: GAGVSQSPSNKVTEKGKDVELRCDPISGHTALYWYRQSLGQGLEFLIYFQGNSAPDKSGLPSDRFSAERTGGSVSTLTIQRTQQEDSAVYLCASSQVSTGELFFGEGSRLTVL.

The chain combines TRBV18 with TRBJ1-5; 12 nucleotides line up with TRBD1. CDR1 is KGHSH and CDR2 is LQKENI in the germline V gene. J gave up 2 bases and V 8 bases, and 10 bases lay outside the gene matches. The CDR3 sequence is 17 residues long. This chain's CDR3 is CASRPGTGGSGNQPQHF. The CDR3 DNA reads TGTGCCAGCCGACCCGGGACAGGGGGCTCGGGCAATCAGCCCCAGCATTTT.

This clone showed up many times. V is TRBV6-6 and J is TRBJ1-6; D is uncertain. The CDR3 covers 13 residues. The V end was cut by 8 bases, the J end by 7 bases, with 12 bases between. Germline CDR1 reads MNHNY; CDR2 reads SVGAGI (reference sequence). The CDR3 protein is CASGREVNSPLHF. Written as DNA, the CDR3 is TGTGCCAGCGGTAGGGAGGTGAATTCACCCCTCCACTTT.

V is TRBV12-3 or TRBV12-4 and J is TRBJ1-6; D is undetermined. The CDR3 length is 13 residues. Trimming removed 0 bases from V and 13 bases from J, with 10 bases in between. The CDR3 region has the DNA TGTGCCAGCAGTTTAGCCGAACTCCTCCCCCTCCACTTT. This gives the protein CASSLAELLPLHF.

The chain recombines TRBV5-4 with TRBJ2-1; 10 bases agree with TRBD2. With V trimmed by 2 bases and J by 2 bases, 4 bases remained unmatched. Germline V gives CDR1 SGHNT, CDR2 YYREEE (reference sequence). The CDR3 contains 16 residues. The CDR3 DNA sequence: TGTGCCAGCAGCTTTCCCCTAGCGGGGGCCTACAATGAGCAGTTCTTC. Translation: CASSFPLAGAYNEQFF.

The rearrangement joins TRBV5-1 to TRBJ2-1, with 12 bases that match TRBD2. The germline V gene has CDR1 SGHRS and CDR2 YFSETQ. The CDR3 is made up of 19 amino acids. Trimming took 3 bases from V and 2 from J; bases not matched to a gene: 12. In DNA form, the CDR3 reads TGCGCCAGCAGCTGGGCCGGGACTAGCGGGTCGGGGCCCTACAATGAGCAGTTCTTC. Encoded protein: CASSWAGTSGSGPYNEQFF.

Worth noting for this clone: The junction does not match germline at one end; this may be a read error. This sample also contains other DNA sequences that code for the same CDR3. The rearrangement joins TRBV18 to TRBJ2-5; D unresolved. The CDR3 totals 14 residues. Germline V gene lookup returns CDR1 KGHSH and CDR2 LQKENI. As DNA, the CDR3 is TGTGCTAGCTCACTGCGACAACAAAAAGAGACCCAGTACTTC. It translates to CASSLRQQKETQYF.

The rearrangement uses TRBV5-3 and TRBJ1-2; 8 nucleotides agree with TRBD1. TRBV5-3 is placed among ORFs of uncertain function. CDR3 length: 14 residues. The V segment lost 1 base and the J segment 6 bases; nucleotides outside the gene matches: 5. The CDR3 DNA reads TGTGCCAGAAGCTTGAGTTCAGGGGGCGATGGCTACACCTTC. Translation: CARSLSSGGDGYTF.

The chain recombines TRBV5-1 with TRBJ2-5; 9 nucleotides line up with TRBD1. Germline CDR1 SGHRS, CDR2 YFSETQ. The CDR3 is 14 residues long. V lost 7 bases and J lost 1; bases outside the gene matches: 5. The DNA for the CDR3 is TGCGCCAGCGGACAGGGGTCTTTCCAAGAGACCCAGTACTTC. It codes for CASGQGSFQETQYF.

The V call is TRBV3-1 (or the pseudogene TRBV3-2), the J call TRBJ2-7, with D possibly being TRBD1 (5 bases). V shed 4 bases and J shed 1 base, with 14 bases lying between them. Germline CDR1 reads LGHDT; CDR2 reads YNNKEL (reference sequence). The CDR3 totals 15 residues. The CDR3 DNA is TGTGCCAGCAGCCGATTGGGGCAACGGTCCTACGAGCAGTACTTC. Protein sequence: CASSRLGQRSYEQYF.

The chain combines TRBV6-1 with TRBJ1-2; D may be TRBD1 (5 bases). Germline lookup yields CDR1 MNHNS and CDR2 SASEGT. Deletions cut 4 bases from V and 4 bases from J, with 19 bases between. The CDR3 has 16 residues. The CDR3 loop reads CASSGVGTPAGYGYTF. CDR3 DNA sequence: TGTGCCAGCAGTGGGGTCGGGACTCCCGCGGGCTATGGCTACACCTTC.

CDR3 DNA: TGTGCCAGCAAACTAGCGGGAGGTTCCTACGAGCAGTACTTC. This encodes CASKLAGGSYEQYF. The V gene is TRBV6-5, the J gene TRBJ2-7, with TRBD2 identical over 12 bases. CDR1 and CDR2 (germline): MNHEY, SVGAGI. The CDR3 spans 14 residues. V gave up 7 bases and J gave up 1 base; unmatched junction bases: 2.

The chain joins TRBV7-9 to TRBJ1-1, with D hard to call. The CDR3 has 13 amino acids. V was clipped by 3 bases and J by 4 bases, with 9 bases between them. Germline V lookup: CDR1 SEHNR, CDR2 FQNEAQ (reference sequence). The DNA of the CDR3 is TGTGCCAGCAGCTTCGTGGGGAGCACTGAAGCTTTCTTT. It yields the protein CASSFVGSTEAFF.

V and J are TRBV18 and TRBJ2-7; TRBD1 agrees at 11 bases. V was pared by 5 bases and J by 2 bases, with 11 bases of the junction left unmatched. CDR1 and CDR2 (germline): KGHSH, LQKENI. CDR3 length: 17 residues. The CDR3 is CASSSKTGTGGAYEQYF. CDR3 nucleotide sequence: TGTGCCAGCTCATCCAAGACCGGGACAGGGGGAGCCTACGAGCAGTACTTC.

DNA for the CDR3: TGTGCCAGCAGTTACTCGGCGCATGCGGGGGGTAATGAAGCTTTCTTT. Its translation: CASSYSAHAGGNEAFF. The J gene is TRBJ1-1, the V gene TRBV6-6, with D perhaps matching TRBD1 (5 bases). Germline CDR1 and CDR2: MNHNY and SVGAGI (reference sequence). There are 16 residues in the CDR3. The ends were cut back, 0 bases at V and 7 bases at J, with 18 bases in the middle.

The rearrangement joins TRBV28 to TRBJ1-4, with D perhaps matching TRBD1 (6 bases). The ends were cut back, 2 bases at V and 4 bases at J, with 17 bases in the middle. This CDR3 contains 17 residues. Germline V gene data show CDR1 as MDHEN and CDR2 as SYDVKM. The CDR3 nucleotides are TGTGCCAGCAGTTTACGGGGGAGGGGGGTTCTTAATGAAAAACTGTTTTTT. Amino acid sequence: CASSLRGRGVLNEKLFF. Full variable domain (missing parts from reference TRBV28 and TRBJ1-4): DVKVTQSSRYLVKRTGEKVFLECVQDMDHENMFWYRQDPGLGLRLIYFSYDVKMKEKGDIPEGYSVSREKKERFSLILESASTNQTSMYLCASSLRGRGVLNEKLFFGSGTQLSVL.

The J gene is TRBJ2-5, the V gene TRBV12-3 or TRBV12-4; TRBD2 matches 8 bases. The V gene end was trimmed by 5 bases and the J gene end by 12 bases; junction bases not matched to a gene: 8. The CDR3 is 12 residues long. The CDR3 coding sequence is TGTGCCAGCAGTCCTTTTAGCGGGGACAAGTACTTC. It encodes CASSPFSGDKYF.